This entry concerns a single T cell receptor (beta chain). Isolated per sample were at least 7 million PBMCs. These data originate in a study of blood T cells in healthy people across ages. The use of a sample-barcoded 5' primer and a J-beta primer mix characterized a second PCR of roughly 6 to 11 cycles. TCRdb called the 5' RACE reads again in MiXCR, with one record for every CDR3 protein. Here the sample spans more than 1,400,000 distinct CDR3 sequences, 40% to 50% being singletons. This clonotype was obtained from a young woman in good health. The sample comprised blood.

CDR3 in amino acids: CASSPTAWGTSARFSYF. DNA of the CDR3: TGTGCCAGCAGCCCCACGGCCTGGGGGACTAGCGCTAGATTTTCGTACTTC. The V gene is TRBV7-2, the J gene TRBJ2-5; TRBD2 agrees at 10 bases. Germline V gene sequence: CDR1 SGHTA, CDR2 FQGNSA. The ends lost 5 bases at V and 13 bases at J; junction bases unmatched: 22. The CDR3 runs to 17 residues.